The 6 T cell receptor beta chains presented below share a single source sample, sequenced in a study of cytomegalovirus exposure and HLA in healthy donors (TCRdb year 2017). Library method: the immunoSEQ multiplex PCR assay. For the multiplex PCR, a mixture combining 60 forward primers for TCR Vbeta segments and 13 reverse primers for TCR Jbeta segments was used. Entries here come from immuneACCESS through TCRdb and include only in-frame sequences with V and J called. Some clones fail to appear in such tables; in the studies checked, an unresolved V gene covers under half of the shortfall, and the cause of the remainder is unknown. Here the sample has under 200,000 clones; approximately 71% occur a single time. The ten largest make up approximately 1.5% of the sample. The specimen sequenced was PBMCs. These receptors were obtained from a man aged 50-59 years in good health and CMV-seronegative.

The chain recombines TRBV5-8 with TRBJ2-3; a weak D match, TRBD1 (7 bases). The germline CDR1 and CDR2 sequences are SGHTS and YDEGEE. The CDR3 is 15 amino acids. The ends were cut back, 2 bases at V and 5 bases at J, with 15 bases in the middle. DNA for the CDR3: TGTGCCAGCAGCTTTGGGGGGACAGCCGGAGATACGCAGTATTTT. Residues: CASSFGGTAGDTQYF.

This clone was picked up a small number of times. The chain carries TRBV4-1 and TRBJ1-5; 10 bases are a match to TRBD1. V shed 4 bases and J 2 bases; nucleotides not matched to a gene: 14. The CDR3 runs 19 residues. Germline loops: CDR1 MGHRA, CDR2 YSYEKL. In nucleotides, the CDR3 is TGCGCCAGCAGCCGTATCATTTCCGGGACAGGGGATCGCAATCAGCCCCAGCATTTT. The encoded protein is CASSRIISGTGDRNQPQHF.

The genes are TRBV5-8 and TRBJ2-7; a possible D gene is TRBD1 (6 bases). The CDR3 is made up of 16 amino acids. Trimming removed 3 bases from V and 0 bases from J, with 16 bases in between. Germline lookup yields CDR1 SGHTS and CDR2 YDEGEE. The CDR3 coding sequence is TGTGCCAGCAGCTACGGGACACTGTTAAGCTCCTACGAGCAGTACTTC. This gives the protein CASSYGTLLSSYEQYF. Variable domain in full (rest from reference TRBV5-8 and TRBJ2-7): EAGVTQSPTHLIKTRGQQATLRCSPISGHTSVYWYQQALGLGLQFLLWYDEGEERNRGNFPPRFSGRQFPNYSSELNVNALELEDSALYLCASSYGTLLSSYEQYFGPGTRLTVT.

The V and J genes are TRBV4-3 and TRBJ2-2; a possible D gene is TRBD2 (7 bases). Germline V gene lookup returns CDR1 LGHNA and CDR2 YSLEER. The CDR3 extends over 16 amino acids. Trimming took 4 bases from V and 5 from J, leaving 17 bases between them. The CDR3, as DNA: TGCGCCAGCAGCCGACAACCGGGGGGCCCAACCGGGGAGCTGTTTTTT. Residues: CASSRQPGGPTGELFF.

The sample holds one count of this clone. The chain combines TRBV7-3 with TRBJ2-7; D is perhaps TRBD1 (6 bases). CDR3 size: 14 residues. Germline CDR1 and CDR2: SGHTA and FQGTGA. The germline V and J ends were trimmed by 3 bases and 0 bases, with 9 bases remaining between them. CDR3 sequence reads: CASSLDSTSYEQYF. The CDR3 coding sequence is TGTGCCAGCAGCTTGGACAGTACCTCCTACGAGCAGTACTTC.

The chain combines TRBV5-6 with TRBJ2-2; D gene uncertain. The germline CDR1 and CDR2 sequences are SGHDT and YYEEEE. V was clipped by 0 bases and J by 1 base, with 7 bases between them. The CDR3 consists of 15 residues. In DNA form, the CDR3 reads TGTGCCAGCAGCTTGGGACTTGTGAACACCGGGGAGCTGTTTTTT. Translation: CASSLGLVNTGELFF. Looking up the rest from reference TRBV5-6 and TRBJ2-2 gives the full variable domain: DAGVTQSPTHLIKTRGQQVTLRCSPKSGHDTVSWYQQALGQGPQFIFQYYEEEERQRGNFPDRFSGHQFPNYSSELNVNALLLGDSALYLCASSLGLVNTGELFFGEGSRLTVL.